This T cell receptor beta chain was profiled in a study of T cells after yellow fever vaccination. Study-level results: The secondary response peaked faster, at day 5 versus 15, but was weaker.

Of note for this clonotype: Its target is not known.

Per germline, CDR1 MGHRA and CDR2 YSYEKL. V was clipped by 6 bases and J by 0 bases, with 11 bases between them. CDR3 length: 14 amino acids. TCRdb itself ran the 5' RACE reads through MiXCR, one entry per CDR3 protein. The sample includes about 370,000 distinct CDR3 sequences, around a tenth of them seen just once. The sample in question was PBMCs, obtained on the day of the first yellow fever vaccination. The receptor was isolated from a young man who received the YFV17D yellow fever vaccine. The V and J genes are TRBV4-1 and TRBJ1-1; no clear D. CDR3 coding DNA: TGCGCCAGCAGTCAACCAGTCATGAACACTGAAGCTTTCTTT. Protein sequence: CASSQPVMNTEAFF.